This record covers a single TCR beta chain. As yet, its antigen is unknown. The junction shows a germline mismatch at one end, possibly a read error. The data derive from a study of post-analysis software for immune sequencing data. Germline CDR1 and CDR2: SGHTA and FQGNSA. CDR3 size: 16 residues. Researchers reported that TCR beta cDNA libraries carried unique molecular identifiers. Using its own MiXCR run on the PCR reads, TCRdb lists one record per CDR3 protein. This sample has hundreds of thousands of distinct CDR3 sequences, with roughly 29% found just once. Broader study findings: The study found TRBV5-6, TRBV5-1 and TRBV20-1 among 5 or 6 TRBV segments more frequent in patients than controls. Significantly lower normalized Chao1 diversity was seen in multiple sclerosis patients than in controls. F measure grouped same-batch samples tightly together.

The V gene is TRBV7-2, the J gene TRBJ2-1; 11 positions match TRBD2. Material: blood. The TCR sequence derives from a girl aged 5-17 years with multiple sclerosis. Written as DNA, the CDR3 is TGTGCCAGCAGCTTAACCGGGACTAGCGGCTACAATAAGCAGTTCTTC. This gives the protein CASSLTGTSGYNKQFF.